The clone carrying this TCR beta chain occurred once. The sample belongs to a study of blood T cell repertoires in COVID-19. Looking at the study overall: Acute and convalescent COVID-19 specimens originated in the United States, Italy and Spain. Nucleic acid was either cDNA or gDNA, and it came from T cells, B-cell-depleted T cells, or PBMCs.

In the original analysis: Amplification of reference gene primers provided the estimated nucleated cell counts. The protocol was immunoSEQ multiplex PCR, while the TCRdb copy is restricted to in-frame clones and leaves out a portion. V, J and clone size are taken as reported in that table, and D and trimming were inferred from the DNA itself. The table includes 220,000 or so clones, less than 85% detected once. The TCR comes from an elderly woman with acute or convalescent COVID-19. Sequencing input: peripheral blood.

This CDR3 is CAISERWLADHSYEQYF. CDR3 bases: TGTGCCATCAGTGAAAGGTGGCTAGCAGATCACTCCTACGAGCAGTACTTC. The V call is TRBV10-3, the J call TRBJ2-7, with D perhaps matching TRBD2 (5 bases). V was clipped by 3 bases and J by 0 bases, with 18 bases between them. Germline lookup yields CDR1 ENHRY and CDR2 SYGVKD. CDR3 length: 17 amino acids.